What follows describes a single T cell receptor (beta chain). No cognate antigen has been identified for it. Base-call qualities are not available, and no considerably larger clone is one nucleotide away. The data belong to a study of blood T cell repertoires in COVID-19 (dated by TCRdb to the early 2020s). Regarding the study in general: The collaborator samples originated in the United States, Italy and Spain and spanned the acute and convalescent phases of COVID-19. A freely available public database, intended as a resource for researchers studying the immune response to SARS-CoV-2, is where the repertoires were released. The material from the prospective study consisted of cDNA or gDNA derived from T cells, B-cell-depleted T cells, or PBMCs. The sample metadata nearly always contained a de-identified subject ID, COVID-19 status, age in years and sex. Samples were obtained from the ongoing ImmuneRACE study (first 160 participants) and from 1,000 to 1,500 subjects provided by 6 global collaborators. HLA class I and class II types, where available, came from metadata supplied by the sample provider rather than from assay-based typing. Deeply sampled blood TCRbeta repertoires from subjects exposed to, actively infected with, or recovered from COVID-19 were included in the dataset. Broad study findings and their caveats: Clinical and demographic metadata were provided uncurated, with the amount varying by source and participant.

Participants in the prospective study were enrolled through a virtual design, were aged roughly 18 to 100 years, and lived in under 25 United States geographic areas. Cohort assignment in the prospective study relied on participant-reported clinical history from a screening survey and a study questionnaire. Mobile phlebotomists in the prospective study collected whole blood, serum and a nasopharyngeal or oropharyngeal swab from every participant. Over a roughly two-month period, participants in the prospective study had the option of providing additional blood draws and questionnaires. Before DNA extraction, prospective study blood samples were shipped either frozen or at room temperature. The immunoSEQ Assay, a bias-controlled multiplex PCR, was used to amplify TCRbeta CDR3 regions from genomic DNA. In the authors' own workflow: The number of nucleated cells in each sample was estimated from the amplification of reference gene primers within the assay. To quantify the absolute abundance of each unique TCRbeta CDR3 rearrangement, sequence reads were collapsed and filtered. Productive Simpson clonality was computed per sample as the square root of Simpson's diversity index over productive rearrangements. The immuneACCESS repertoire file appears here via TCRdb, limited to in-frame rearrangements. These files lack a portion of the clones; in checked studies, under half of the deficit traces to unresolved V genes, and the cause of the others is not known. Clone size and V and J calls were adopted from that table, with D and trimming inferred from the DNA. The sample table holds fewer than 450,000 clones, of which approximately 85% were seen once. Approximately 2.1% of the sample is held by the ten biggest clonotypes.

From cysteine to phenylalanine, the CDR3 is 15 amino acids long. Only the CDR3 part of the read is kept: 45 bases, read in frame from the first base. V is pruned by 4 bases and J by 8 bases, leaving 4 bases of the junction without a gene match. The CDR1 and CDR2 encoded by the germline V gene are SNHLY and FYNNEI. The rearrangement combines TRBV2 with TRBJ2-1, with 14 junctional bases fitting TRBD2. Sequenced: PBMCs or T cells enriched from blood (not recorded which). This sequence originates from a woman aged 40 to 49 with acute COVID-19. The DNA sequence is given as TGTGCCAGCAGTGCCGGGACTAGCGGGGGTGATGAGCAGTTCTTC. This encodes CASSAGTSGGDEQFF.